This T cell receptor (beta chain) came from a study of T cell responses to AZD1222 COVID-19 vaccine. The overall study: Samples with a second dose at about 4 or about 12 weeks were pooled together. Study conclusions and caveats: Across spike, vaccine-associated CD4 TCRs were found, dominant at 160-218 and 743-854.

Details on this clone: Its antigen is not identified.

The table came from immunoSEQ multiplex PCR; TCRdb's copy has only in-frame clones and leaves some out. This sample has 120,000 to 150,000 clones, with roughly 90% found just once. CDR3 length: 14 residues. With 4 bases removed from V and 9 bases from J, the gap between germline ends came to 15 bases. Germline-derived CDR1 and CDR2 are MDHEN and SYDVKM. The receptor's source is an adult in good health. The chain carries TRBV28 and TRBJ1-4; D possibly corresponds to TRBD1 (6 bases). The sequencing used peripheral blood, collected on day 0 of AZD1222 vaccination. CDR3 region: CASSWIQGPKKLFF. The DNA of the CDR3 is TGTGCCAGCAGTTGGATACAGGGCCCCAAAAAACTGTTTTTT.